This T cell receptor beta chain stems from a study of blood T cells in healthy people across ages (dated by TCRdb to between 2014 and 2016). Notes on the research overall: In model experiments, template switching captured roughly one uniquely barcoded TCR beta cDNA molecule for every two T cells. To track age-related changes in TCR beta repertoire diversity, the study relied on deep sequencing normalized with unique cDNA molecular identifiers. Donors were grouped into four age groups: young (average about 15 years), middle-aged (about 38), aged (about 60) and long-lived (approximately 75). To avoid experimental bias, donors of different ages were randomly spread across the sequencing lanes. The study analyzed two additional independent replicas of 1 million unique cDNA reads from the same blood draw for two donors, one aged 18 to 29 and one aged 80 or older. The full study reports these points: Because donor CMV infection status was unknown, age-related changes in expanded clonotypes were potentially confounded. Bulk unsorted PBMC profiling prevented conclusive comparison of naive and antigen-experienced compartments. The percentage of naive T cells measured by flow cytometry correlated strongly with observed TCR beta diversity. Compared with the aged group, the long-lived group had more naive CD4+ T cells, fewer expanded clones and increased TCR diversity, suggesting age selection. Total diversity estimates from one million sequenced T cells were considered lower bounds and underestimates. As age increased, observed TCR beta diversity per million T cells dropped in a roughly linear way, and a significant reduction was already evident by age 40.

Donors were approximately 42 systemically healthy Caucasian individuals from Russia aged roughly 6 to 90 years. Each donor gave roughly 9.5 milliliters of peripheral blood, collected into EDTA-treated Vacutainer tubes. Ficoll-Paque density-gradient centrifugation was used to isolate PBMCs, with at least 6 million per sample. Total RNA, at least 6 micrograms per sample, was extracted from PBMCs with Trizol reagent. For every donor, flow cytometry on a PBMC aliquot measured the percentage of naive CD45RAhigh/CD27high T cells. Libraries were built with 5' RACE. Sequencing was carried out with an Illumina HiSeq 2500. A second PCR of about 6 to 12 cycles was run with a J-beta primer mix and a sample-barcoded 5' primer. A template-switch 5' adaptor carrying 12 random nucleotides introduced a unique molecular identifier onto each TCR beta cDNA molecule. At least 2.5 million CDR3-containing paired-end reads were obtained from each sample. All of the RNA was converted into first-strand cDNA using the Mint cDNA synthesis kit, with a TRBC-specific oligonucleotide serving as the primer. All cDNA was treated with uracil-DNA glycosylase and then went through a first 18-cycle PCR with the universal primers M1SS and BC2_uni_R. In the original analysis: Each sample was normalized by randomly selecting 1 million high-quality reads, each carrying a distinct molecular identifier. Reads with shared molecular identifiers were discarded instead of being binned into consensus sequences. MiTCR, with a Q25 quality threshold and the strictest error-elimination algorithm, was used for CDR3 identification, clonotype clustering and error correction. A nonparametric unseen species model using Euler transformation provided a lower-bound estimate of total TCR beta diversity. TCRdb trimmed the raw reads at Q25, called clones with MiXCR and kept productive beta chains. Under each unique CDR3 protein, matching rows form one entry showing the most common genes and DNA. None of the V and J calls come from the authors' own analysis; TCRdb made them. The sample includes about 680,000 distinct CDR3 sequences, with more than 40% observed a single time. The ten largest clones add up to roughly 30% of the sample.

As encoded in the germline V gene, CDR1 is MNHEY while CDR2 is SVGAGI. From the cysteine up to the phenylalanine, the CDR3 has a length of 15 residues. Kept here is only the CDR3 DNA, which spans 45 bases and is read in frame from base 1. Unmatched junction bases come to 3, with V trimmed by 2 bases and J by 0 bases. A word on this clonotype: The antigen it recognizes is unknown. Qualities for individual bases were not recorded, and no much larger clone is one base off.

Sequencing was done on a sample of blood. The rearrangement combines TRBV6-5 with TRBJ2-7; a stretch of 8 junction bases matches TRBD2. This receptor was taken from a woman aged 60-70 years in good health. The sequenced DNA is TGTGCCAGCAGTTACGCTAGCGGGTTCTCCTACGAGCAGTACTTC. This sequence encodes CASSYASGFSYEQYF.